This T cell receptor beta chain came from a study of beta chain features in type 1 diabetes. Findings and limits, study-wide: Researchers caution that PCR might favor shorter templates, equally among patients and controls. Healthy donors had naive, central memory and Treg TCRB repertoires that appeared less similar than those seen among patients.

This clone occurred a few times. The antigen is undetermined. Expressed TCRB transcripts were sequenced because the entire RNA isolate underwent reverse transcription. Reads from naive, central memory and regulatory T cell samples averaged roughly 3.3 million. Libraries were prepared by immunoSEQ multiplex PCR; TCRdb keeps only in-frame clonotypes and omits some of them. Here the sample spans under 250,000 clones, 13% to 15% being singletons. Germline V gene data show CDR1 as SGHTA and CDR2 as FQGNSA. This CDR3 spans 12 amino acids. V shed 5 bases and J shed 9 bases, with 11 bases lying between them. Purities over 98% were achieved in all sorted populations.

The sequencing input was naive CD4+ T cells from blood. V is TRBV7-2 and J is TRBJ2-1; no firm D call. This receptor was taken from a woman aged 40 to 50 in good health. The CDR3 nucleotides are TGTGCCAGCAGCACACAATTTGGTGAGCAGTTCTTC. Amino acids: CASSTQFGEQFF.